This T cell receptor (beta chain) derives from a study of T cell responses to AZD1222 COVID-19 vaccine. Overall study findings and caveats: Unmutated variant regions reportedly attract nearly half of all spike-specific TCRs.

The CDR3 length is 16 residues. V lost 5 bases and J lost 4; bases outside the gene matches: 8. Germline CDR1 is LNHDA and CDR2 is SQIVND (reference sequence). The data were produced by immunoSEQ multiplex PCR, yet TCRdb's version contains in-frame clones alone and is incomplete. Here the sample spans 100,000 to 150,000 clones, approximately 89% being singletons. About this clone itself: The antigen is undetermined.

Pooling covered second doses at about 4 or about 12 weeks. The chain employs TRBV19 and TRBJ2-1, with 10 bases matching TRBD1. Sequencing was performed on peripheral blood, taken 28 days after the second AZD1222 dose. The TCR was taken from an adult who received the AZD1222 COVID-19 vaccine. The DNA of the CDR3 is TGTGCCAGTAGTGGTACCGGGACAGGGGCGTACAATGAGCAGTTCTTC. It codes for CASSGTGTGAYNEQFF.